This entry lists 30 T cell receptor beta chains sequenced from one sample in a study of shared clonotypes between healthy human individuals. CD8 cells classed as naive were CD45RO-negative and positively selected for CCR7, excluding terminally differentiated effector memory CD45RA+ cells. Method: immunoSEQ multiplex PCR; TCRdb's copy keeps in-frame clones and lacks some. Among about 580,000 clones listed, about 98% were seen once. Material for sequencing was naive CD8+ T cells sorted from blood. The receptors originated from a man in his thirties or forties in good health.

The chain is built from TRBV18 and TRBJ1-3; TRBD1 is a possible D gene (6 bases). The CDR3 is made up of 17 amino acids. The germline CDR1 and CDR2 sequences are KGHSH and LQKENI. V dropped 2 bases and J dropped 2 bases, with 16 bases sitting between them. The CDR3 protein is CASSPTFSQGTGNTIYF. The CDR3 DNA is TGTGCCAGCTCACCAACGTTCTCACAGGGAACTGGAAACACCATATATTTT.

This rearrangement joins TRBV7-2 to TRBJ2-7, with TRBD2 as a possible D gene (7 bases). CDR1 SGHTA and CDR2 FQGNSA come from the germline V gene. V lost 1 base and J lost 0, with 16 bases in between. The CDR3 loop spans 17 amino acids. Written as DNA, the CDR3 is TGTGCCAGCAGCTTAGGAGAGGGGGGGACCGGCTCCTACGAGCAGTACTTC. It translates to CASSLGEGGTGSYEQYF.

The J gene is TRBJ2-3, the V gene TRBV28, with 11 bases matching TRBD1. The CDR3 contains 17 residues. Per germline, CDR1 MDHEN and CDR2 SYDVKM. J lost 3 bases, V lost 8 bases, and 13 bases had no gene match. The CDR3 bases are TGTGCCAGCGGCAATCTTCCCCGGGACAGGGGGACAGATACGCAGTATTTT. Its protein product is CASGNLPRDRGTDTQYF.

The V call is TRBV7-9, the J call TRBJ2-7, with 8 bases fitting TRBD1. J lost 7 bases, V lost 5 bases, and 7 bases had no gene match. Germline V gene sequence: CDR1 SEHNR, CDR2 FQNEAQ (reference sequence). The length of the CDR3 is 13 residues. The CDR3 DNA is TGTGCCAGCAGCCGACCAGGGGGCTGGGAGCAGTACTTC. Its protein is CASSRPGGWEQYF.

V gene TRBV28 combines with J gene TRBJ2-1; 9 bases are a match to TRBD1. Germline V lookup: CDR1 MDHEN, CDR2 SYDVKM. The CDR3 runs to 14 residues. V was pared by 6 bases and J by 7 bases, with 7 bases of the junction left unmatched. CDR3: CASSRAQGANEQFF. DNA of the CDR3: TGTGCCAGCAGCCGGGCACAGGGGGCAAATGAGCAGTTCTTC.

Concerning this clone itself: Other DNA sequences from this sample encode an identical CDR3 as well. The J gene is TRBJ2-1, the V gene TRBV29-1; 10 bases align to TRBD2. Germline lookup yields CDR1 SQVTM and CDR2 ANQGSEA. The J segment lost 0 bases and the V segment lost 1 base, leaving 0 bases of the junction unmatched. This CDR3 region has 15 residues. The CDR3 is CSVEGLAGSYNEQFF. CDR3 sequence (DNA): TGCAGCGTTGAAGGACTAGCGGGCTCCTACAATGAGCAGTTCTTC.

This clone was detected once. The rearrangement joins TRBV14 to TRBJ2-1, with 7 nucleotides matching TRBD2. The ends lost 0 bases at V and 4 bases at J; junction bases unmatched: 6. Germline lookup yields CDR1 SGHDN and CDR2 FVKESK. The CDR3 consists of 16 residues. CDR3 DNA: TGTGCCAGCAGCCAAGAATCAGCGGGATATTACAATGAGCAGTTCTTC. This translates into CASSQESAGYYNEQFF.

The chain uses TRBV4-1 and TRBJ1-5; D call uncertain. Trimming cost V 1 base and J 5 bases, with 12 bases left between them. The CDR3 sequence is 15 residues long. Germline CDR1 is MGHRA and CDR2 is YSYEKL. The CDR3 sequence is CASSQGVAGHQPQHF. The CDR3 region has the DNA TGCGCCAGCAGCCAAGGGGTTGCCGGGCATCAGCCCCAGCATTTT.

This chain connects TRBV7-6 to TRBJ2-7; 10 nucleotides agree with TRBD1. The germline CDR1 and CDR2 sequences are SGHVS and FNYEAQ. This CDR3 region has 17 residues. With 5 bases clipped from V and 3 bases from J, the junction kept 13 bases outside the gene matches. CDR3 sequence reads: CASSGRTGGILDYEQYF. CDR3 nucleotide sequence: TGTGCCAGCAGCGGGAGGACAGGGGGAATATTAGACTACGAGCAGTACTTC.

This chain uses TRBV9 with TRBJ2-7; weak D call: TRBD1 (5 bases). Germline loops: CDR1 SGDLS, CDR2 YYNGEE. The ends were cut back, 2 bases at V and 5 bases at J, with 11 bases in the middle. This CDR3 region has 13 residues. The CDR3 nucleotides read TGTGCCAGCAGCGTCCAGGGCAGCGACGAGCAGTACTTC. Translating gives CASSVQGSDEQYF.

The J gene is TRBJ1-1, the V gene TRBV15, with TRBD1 as a possible D gene (6 bases). Germline values: CDR1 LNHNV, CDR2 YYDKDF (reference sequence). The V and J ends lost 0 bases and 3 bases respectively, with 11 bases between them. There are 15 residues in the CDR3. CDR3: CATSRDTGRYTEAFF. The CDR3 bases are TGTGCCACCAGCAGAGATACAGGGCGGTACACTGAAGCTTTCTTT.

The count of this clone is one. The rearrangement uses TRBV19 and TRBJ1-2; no firm D call. The CDR3 loop spans 13 amino acids. CDR1 and CDR2 (germline): LNHDA, SQIVND (reference sequence). V was pared by 6 bases and J by 2 bases, with 10 bases between. The CDR3, as DNA: TGTGCCAGTAGGGGCCCGACGAACTATGGCTACACCTTC. It encodes CASRGPTNYGYTF. Full variable domain (missing parts from reference TRBV19 and TRBJ1-2): DGGITQSPKYLFRKEGQNVTLSCEQNLNHDAMYWYRQDPGQGLRLIYYSQIVNDFQKGDIAEGYSVSREKKESFPLTVTSAQKNPTAFYLCASRGPTNYGYTFGSGTRLTVV.

About this clone: Other DNA sequences of this sample code for an identical CDR3. DNA of the CDR3: TGCAGCGTTGGACGAGAGTACGAGCAGTACTTC. Protein: CSVGREYEQYF. The chain combines TRBV29-1 with TRBJ2-7, with D unresolved. The CDR3 covers 11 residues. V was clipped by 4 bases and J by 4 bases, with 8 bases between them. Per the germline V gene, CDR1 is SQVTM and CDR2 is ANQGSEA.

V usage is TRBV27 and J usage is TRBJ2-7, with 8 bases fitting TRBD2. From germline, CDR1 is MNHEY and CDR2 SMNVEV (reference sequence). V shed 1 base, J shed 6 bases, and the junction held 8 bases outside the gene matches. The CDR3 totals 15 residues. The CDR3 coding sequence is TGTGCCAGCAGTTTATACCGGGAGGGCCGGCTCGAGCAGTACTTC. Protein product: CASSLYREGRLEQYF.

Here the CDR3 reads CASSLVGTGSWRETQYF. CDR3 nucleotide sequence: TGCGCCAGCAGCTTGGTCGGGACAGGGAGTTGGCGAGAGACCCAGTACTTC. The V and J genes are TRBV5-1 and TRBJ2-5, with 9 nucleotides matching TRBD1. Germline V gene lookup returns CDR1 SGHRS and CDR2 YFSETQ. Trimming cost V 0 bases and J 4 bases; bases outside gene matches: 10. The CDR3 consists of 17 residues.

This clone showed up just once. This chain connects TRBV2 to TRBJ2-2, with 11 bases that match TRBD2. Unmatched junction bases numbered 6, after V lost 6 bases and J lost 6 bases. The CDR3 length is 15 residues. Germline V lookup: CDR1 SNHLY, CDR2 FYNNEI. This CDR3 reads CASRLAGVEAGELFF. DNA of the CDR3: TGTGCCAGCAGACTAGCGGGAGTAGAGGCCGGGGAGCTGTTTTTT.

The rearrangement links TRBV13 to TRBJ2-1; D perhaps matches TRBD2 (5 bases). The CDR3 length is 17 residues. The V and J ends lost 0 bases and 7 bases respectively, with 19 bases between them. Looked up from germline, CDR1 is PRHDT and CDR2 is FYEKMQ (reference sequence). The DNA of the CDR3 is TGTGCCAGCAGCTTAGGCGGTGGGAGTCTGTTTTATAATGAGCAGTTCTTC. This codes for CASSLGGGSLFYNEQFF. The full variable domain, completed using reference TRBV13 and TRBJ2-1, is AAGVIQSPRHLIKEKRETATLKCYPIPRHDTVYWYQQGPGQDPQFLISFYEKMQSDKGSIPDRFSAQQFSDYHSELNMSSLELGDSALYFCASSLGGGSLFYNEQFFGPGTRLTVL.

V is TRBV5-1 and J is TRBJ2-7; perhaps TRBD1 as D (5 bases). V was shortened by 2 bases and J by 6 bases, with 12 bases between the two germline ends. This CDR3 has 13 amino acids. From germline, CDR1 is SGHRS and CDR2 YFSETQ. CDR3 region: CASSLGEGAEQYF. The CDR3 DNA sequence: TGCGCCAGCAGCTTAGGCGAAGGGGCCGAGCAGTACTTC.

This chain connects TRBV27 to TRBJ2-7; 9 bases are shared with TRBD2. The V gene's germline CDR1 is MNHEY and CDR2 SMNVEV (reference sequence). CDR3 length equals 17 residues. V dropped 5 bases and J dropped 3; count of bases not matched to a gene: 14. The CDR3 bases are TGTGCCAGCAGTCCCCACTGGGAAGCGGGAGGTCTCTACGAGCAGTACTTC. Protein: CASSPHWEAGGLYEQYF.

The chain combines TRBV9 with TRBJ2-5; 7 bases are shared with TRBD2. Germline V gene sequence: CDR1 SGDLS, CDR2 YYNGEE. The V gene end was trimmed by 0 bases and the J gene end by 5 bases; junction bases not matched to a gene: 7. The CDR3 has 15 amino acids. The CDR3 DNA reads as TGTGCCAGCAGCGTAGCGGGAGGCACCGGGGAGACCCAGTACTTC. Its protein product is CASSVAGGTGETQYF.

The chain employs TRBV5-5 and TRBJ2-7; D possibly corresponds to TRBD1 (5 bases). Germline CDR1 and CDR2: SGHKS and YYEKEE (reference sequence). Trimming removed 4 bases from V and 3 bases from J, with 17 bases in between. There are 15 residues in the CDR3. For the CDR3, the DNA is TGTGCCAGCAGCCGGGTAGCAGGGCCATACTACGAGCAGTACTTC. Its protein product is CASSRVAGPYYEQYF.

The rearrangement joins TRBV6-5 to TRBJ2-7; possible D gene TRBD2, 6 bases. Germline-derived CDR1 and CDR2 are MNHEY and SVGAGI. The CDR3 is 15 amino acids. Deletions cut 5 bases from V and 5 bases from J, with 19 bases between. The CDR3 sequence: CASSPLGGTPNEQYF. The CDR3 bases are TGTGCCAGCAGTCCCTTGGGCGGGACCCCTAACGAGCAGTACTTC.

This clone was seen once. The rearrangement joins TRBV7-9 to TRBJ2-5; D is uncertain. V shed 1 base and J shed 1 base, with 7 bases lying between them. In germline, CDR1 is SEHNR, CDR2 FQNEAQ (reference sequence). This CDR3 spans 14 amino acids. The CDR3 coding sequence is TGTGCCAGCAGCTTAGTGGGGTTCCAAGAGACCCAGTACTTC. Translated: CASSLVGFQETQYF. Drawing the rest from reference TRBV7-9 and TRBJ2-5, the complete variable domain is DTGVSQNPRHKITKRGQNVTFRCDPISEHNRLYWYRQTLGQGPEFLTYFQNEAQLEKSRLLSDRFSAERPKGSFSTLEIQRTEQGDSAMYLCASSLVGFQETQYFGPGTRLLVL.

The rearrangement joins TRBV27 to TRBJ1-2; the match to TRBD1 covers 9 bases. The CDR3 has 15 amino acids. Trimming took 5 bases from V and 0 from J; bases not matched to a gene: 4. Germline CDR1 is MNHEY and CDR2 is SMNVEV (reference sequence). The CDR3 nucleotides read TGTGCCAGCAGTCGGGACAGGGTGTCTAACTATGGCTACACCTTC. This translates into CASSRDRVSNYGYTF.

The chain employs TRBV6-6 and TRBJ2-5; TRBD2 is a possible D gene (5 bases). Germline V gene data show CDR1 as MNHNY and CDR2 as SVGAGI (reference sequence). The CDR3 is 13 residues long. Between the trimmed V and J ends, which lost 2 bases and 5 bases, there was a span of 9 bases. In nucleotides, the CDR3 is TGTGCCAGCAGTTACCGACTATATGAGACCCAGTACTTC. Amino acids: CASSYRLYETQYF.

This chain connects TRBV5-1 to TRBJ2-7; the D is unclear. This CDR3 contains 14 residues. Trimming left V 0 bases short and J 3 bases short, with 10 bases between. Germline-derived CDR1 and CDR2 are SGHRS and YFSETQ. CDR3 region: CASSLAAHFYEQYF. CDR3 DNA: TGCGCCAGCAGCTTGGCCGCGCATTTCTACGAGCAGTACTTC.

V is TRBV6-5 and J is TRBJ2-7; D gene uncertain. The CDR3 loop spans 16 amino acids. V was cut by 0 bases and J by 6 bases, with 18 bases left in between. Germline V lookup: CDR1 MNHEY, CDR2 SVGAGI. The chain's CDR3 is CASSYSLGDLGREQYF. CDR3 DNA sequence: TGTGCCAGCAGTTACTCACTCGGTGACCTGGGCCGCGAGCAGTACTTC.

This chain uses TRBV14 with TRBJ1-4, with D hard to call. V was clipped by 6 bases and J by 5 bases, with 10 bases between them. The CDR3 loop spans 13 amino acids. Germline V lookup: CDR1 SGHDN, CDR2 FVKESK. DNA for the CDR3: TGTGCCAGCAGAGGAGAAGGAAATGAAAAACTGTTTTTT. Its protein product is CASRGEGNEKLFF.

Written as DNA, the CDR3 is TGCAGCGGGGATGCGGCGGCCATGGCAGATACGCAGTATTTT. Translation gives CSGDAAAMADTQYF. V usage is TRBV29-1 and J usage is TRBJ2-3; D ambiguous. This CDR3 spans 14 amino acids. Looked up from germline, CDR1 is SQVTM and CDR2 is ANQGSEA. Trimming stripped 7 bases from V and 4 bases from J, with 18 bases between.

This clone has just one count. The chain links TRBV2 to TRBJ2-1; 9 nucleotides agree with TRBD2. The germline V gene has CDR1 SNHLY and CDR2 FYNNEI. With 3 bases clipped from V and 5 bases from J, the junction kept 5 bases outside the gene matches. CDR3 length equals 15 residues. For the CDR3, the DNA is TGTGCCAGCAGTGATGCGGGAGGGTGGGACAATGAGCAGTTCTTC. It specifies CASSDAGGWDNEQFF.